This T cell receptor beta chain was documented in a study of T cells in localized non-small cell lung cancer. Notes on the study in general: Highest T cell clonality was seen in uninvolved adjacent lung, surpassing that measured in tumor. A median of approximately 60 of the top 100 tumor clones appeared in adjacent lung, which was paired and uninvolved.

Generated by immunoSEQ multiplex PCR, the TCRdb table keeps only in-frame clones and is missing some. The sample contains tens of thousands of clones, approximately 84% of which appear only once. This clone was seen many times. Antigen specificity is unknown. The sequence derives from a female donor older than 55 with stage I lung adenocarcinoma. Sequenced here: peripheral blood, sampled before any cancer treatment.

The CDR3 DNA is TGTGCCAGTAGTGATTTAGCCCCCTCCTACAATGAGCAGTTCTTC. Amino acid sequence: CASSDLAPSYNEQFF. The chain uses TRBV19 and TRBJ2-1, with D unresolved. The germline gives CDR1 LNHDA, CDR2 SQIVND (reference sequence). This CDR3 is built from 15 residues. Between the trimmed V and J ends, which lost 5 bases and 0 bases, there was a span of 11 bases. Combining the CDR3 with reference TRBV19 and TRBJ2-1 gives the whole variable domain DGGITQSPKYLFRKEGQNVTLSCEQNLNHDAMYWYRQDPGQGLRLIYYSQIVNDFQKGDIAEGYSVSREKKESFPLTVTSAQKNPTAFYLCASSDLAPSYNEQFFGPGTRLTVL.